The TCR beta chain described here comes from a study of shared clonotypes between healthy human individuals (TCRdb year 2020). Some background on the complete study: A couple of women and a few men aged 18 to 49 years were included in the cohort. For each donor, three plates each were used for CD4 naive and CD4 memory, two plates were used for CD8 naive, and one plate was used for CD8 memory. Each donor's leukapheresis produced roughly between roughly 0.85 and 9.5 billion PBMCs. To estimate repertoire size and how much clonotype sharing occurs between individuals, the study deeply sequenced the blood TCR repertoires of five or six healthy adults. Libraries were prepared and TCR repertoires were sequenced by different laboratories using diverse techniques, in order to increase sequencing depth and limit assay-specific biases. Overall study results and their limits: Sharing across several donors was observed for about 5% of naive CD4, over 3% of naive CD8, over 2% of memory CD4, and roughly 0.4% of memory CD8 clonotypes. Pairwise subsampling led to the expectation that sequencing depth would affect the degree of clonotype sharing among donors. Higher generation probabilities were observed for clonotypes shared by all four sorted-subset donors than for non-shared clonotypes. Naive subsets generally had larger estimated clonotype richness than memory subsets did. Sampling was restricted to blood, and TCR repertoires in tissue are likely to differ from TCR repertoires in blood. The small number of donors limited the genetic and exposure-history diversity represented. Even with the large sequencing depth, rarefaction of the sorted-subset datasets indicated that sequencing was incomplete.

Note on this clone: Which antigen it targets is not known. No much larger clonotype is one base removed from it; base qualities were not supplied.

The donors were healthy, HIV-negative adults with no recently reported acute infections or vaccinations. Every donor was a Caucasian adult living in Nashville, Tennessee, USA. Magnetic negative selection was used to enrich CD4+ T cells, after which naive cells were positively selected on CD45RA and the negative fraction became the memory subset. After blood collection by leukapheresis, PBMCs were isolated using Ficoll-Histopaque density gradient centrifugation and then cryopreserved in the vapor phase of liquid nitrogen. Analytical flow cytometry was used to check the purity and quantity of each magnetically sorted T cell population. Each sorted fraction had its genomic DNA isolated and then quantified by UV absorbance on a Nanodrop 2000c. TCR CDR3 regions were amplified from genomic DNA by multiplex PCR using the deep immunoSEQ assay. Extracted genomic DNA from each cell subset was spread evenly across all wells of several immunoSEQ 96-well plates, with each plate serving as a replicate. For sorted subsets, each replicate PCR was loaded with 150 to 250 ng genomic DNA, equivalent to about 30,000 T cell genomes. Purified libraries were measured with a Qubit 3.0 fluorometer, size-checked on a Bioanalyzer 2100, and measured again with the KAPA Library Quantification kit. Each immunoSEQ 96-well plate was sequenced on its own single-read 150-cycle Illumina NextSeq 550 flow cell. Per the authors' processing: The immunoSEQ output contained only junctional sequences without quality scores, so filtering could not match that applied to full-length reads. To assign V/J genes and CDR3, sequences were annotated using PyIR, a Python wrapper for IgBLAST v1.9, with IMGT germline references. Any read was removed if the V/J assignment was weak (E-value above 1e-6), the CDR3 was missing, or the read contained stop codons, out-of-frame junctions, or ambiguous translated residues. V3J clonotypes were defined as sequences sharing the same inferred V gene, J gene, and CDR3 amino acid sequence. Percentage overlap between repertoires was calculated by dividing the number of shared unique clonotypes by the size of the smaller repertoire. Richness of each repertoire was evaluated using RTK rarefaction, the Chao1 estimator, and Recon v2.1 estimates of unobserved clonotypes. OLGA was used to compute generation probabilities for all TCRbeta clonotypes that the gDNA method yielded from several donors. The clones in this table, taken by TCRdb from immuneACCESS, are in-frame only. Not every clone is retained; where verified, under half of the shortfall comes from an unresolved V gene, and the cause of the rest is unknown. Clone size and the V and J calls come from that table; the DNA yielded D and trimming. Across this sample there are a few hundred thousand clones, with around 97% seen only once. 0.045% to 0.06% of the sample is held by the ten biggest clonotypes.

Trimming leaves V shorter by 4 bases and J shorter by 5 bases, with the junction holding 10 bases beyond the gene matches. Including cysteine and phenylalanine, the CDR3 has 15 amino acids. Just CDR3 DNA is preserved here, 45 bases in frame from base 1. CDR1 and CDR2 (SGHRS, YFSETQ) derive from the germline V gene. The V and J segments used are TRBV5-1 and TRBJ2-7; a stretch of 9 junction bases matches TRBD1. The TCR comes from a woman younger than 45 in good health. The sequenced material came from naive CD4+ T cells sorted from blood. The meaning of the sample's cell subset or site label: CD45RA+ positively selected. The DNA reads TGCGCCAGCAGCCTCACACAGGGGGCGCGAAACGAGCAGTACTTC. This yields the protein CASSLTQGARNEQYF.